Listed below are T cell receptor beta chains from one sample, sequenced in a study of shared clonotypes between healthy human individuals. The protocol was immunoSEQ multiplex PCR, while the TCRdb copy is restricted to in-frame clones and leaves out a portion. The sample records over 850,000 clones, 75% to 80% being singletons. The sample comprised memory CD4+ T cells from PBMCs. The receptors originated from a man younger than 30 in good health. Some clones in this sample may be carry-over from other donors' samples. CDR3s include the opening cysteine and the closing phenylalanine or tryptophan. D genes are given only for firm matches. For some rows the clone size is stated as once, few or many, or as a class when expanded; others skip it.

clone_size	v_call	d_call	j_call	cdr3_nt	cdr3_aa
.	TRBV28	.	TRBJ2-1	TGTGCCAGCAGTACTACCTACAATGAGCAGTTCTTC	CASSTTYNEQFF
once	TRBV27	TRBD1	TRBJ1-5	TGTTCATTATCAGGACAGGGTTTGGGCAATCAGCCCCAGCATTTT	CSLSGQGLGNQPQHF
few	TRBV5-1	TRBD1	TRBJ2-3	TGCGCCAGCAGCTTGGCAACAGGGGGCCCAGATACGCAGTATTTT	CASSLATGGPDTQYF
once	TRBV29-1	.	TRBJ1-2	TGCAGCGTTGAGGCGCCAGGCCGGGGCTACACCTTC	CSVEAPGRGYTF
.	TRBV28	TRBD1	TRBJ2-5	TGTGCCAGCAGTTTCTTCCGACAGGGGATTGAGACCCAGTACTTC	CASSFFRQGIETQYF
.	TRBV6-1	.	TRBJ2-7	TGTGCCAGCAGAGAGGCCTATGCGATTTCCTACGAGCAGTACTTC	CASREAYAISYEQYF
.	TRBV29-1	.	TRBJ1-3	TGCAGCGTTGAAATGAATTCAGGGAGTCACTCTGGAAACACCATATATTTT	CSVEMNSGSHSGNTIYF
few	TRBV21-1	.	TRBJ1-5	TGTGCCAGCAGCAAAGTGCATCAGGCGAAAGGCAATCAGCCCCAGCATTTT	CASSKVHQAKGNQPQHF
many	TRBV30	.	TRBJ2-3	TGTGCCTGGAGTGTGGACAGTCGAGGGGATACGCAGTATTTT	CAWSVDSRGDTQYF
.	TRBV7-6	TRBD2	TRBJ2-3	TGTGCCAGCAGCTTAGAGGCCAGCGGGAGCCTACTCACAGATACGCAGTATTTT	CASSLEASGSLLTDTQYF
.	TRBV28	TRBD2	TRBJ2-5	TGTGCCAGCCGTTCGTTCTTTGGGACTAGCGAACAAGAGACCCAGTACTTC	CASRSFFGTSEQETQYF
many	TRBV4-1	TRBD1	TRBJ2-2	TGCGCCAGCAGCTGGGGACAGGGCGACACCGGGGAGCTGTTTTTT	CASSWGQGDTGELFF
few	TRBV2	.	TRBJ1-2	TGTGCCAGCAGTGAAGAACAGGGTGGCTACACCTTC	CASSEEQGGYTF
few	TRBV29-1	.	TRBJ1-2	TGCAGCGCTGAACTCCAACAGGGTAGAAATGGCTACACCTTC	CSAELQQGRNGYTF
.	TRBV9	TRBD1	TRBJ1-1	TGTGCCAGCAGCGGCCCGGGACAGGGGAACACTGAAGCTTTCTTT	CASSGPGQGNTEAFF
.	TRBV18	.	TRBJ1-5	TGTGCCAGCTCAACACAGGGAGCCAATCAGCCCCAGCATTTT	CASSTQGANQPQHF
.	TRBV30	TRBD2	TRBJ2-2	TGTGCCTGGAGTGTACCCCCCTTACGGCGGGAGTACACCGGGGAGCTGTTTTTT	CAWSVPPLRREYTGELFF
.	TRBV18	.	TRBJ1-2	TGTGCCAGCTCACCACGTTCGACGGCGGACTATGGCTACACCTTC	CASSPRSTADYGYTF
few	TRBV11-2	TRBD1	TRBJ2-2	TGTGCCAGCAGCTTGAGGACAGGCTCAAACACCGGGGAGCTGTTTTTT	CASSLRTGSNTGELFF
.	TRBV6-5	TRBD1	TRBJ1-2	TGTGCCAGCAGTTATCGGGACAGGAACTATGGCTACACCTTC	CASSYRDRNYGYTF
few	TRBV29-1	TRBD2	TRBJ2-3	TGCAGCGTCACGGGCCCTAGCGGTACCACAGATACGCAGTATTTT	CSVTGPSGTTDTQYF
.	TRBV5-6	.	TRBJ1-3	TGTGCCAGCAGCTTGAGGGGAAACACCATATATTTT	CASSLRGNTIYF
.	TRBV29-1	.	TRBJ2-3	TGCAGCGCTCGAAACCCAAGCACAGATACGCAGTATTTT	CSARNPSTDTQYF
.	TRBV4-3	.	TRBJ2-3	TGCGCCAGCAGCCAAGGAGGTGGGGGGATCGGACACACAGATACGCAGTATTTT	CASSQGGGGIGHTDTQYF
.	TRBV4-2	TRBD2	TRBJ2-3	TGTGCCAGCAGCCAAACTAGCGGTAGCACAGATACGCAGTATTTT	CASSQTSGSTDTQYF
.	TRBV2	TRBD1	TRBJ2-3	TGTGCCAGCAACCGGGACAGGGACACAGATACGCAGTATTTT	CASNRDRDTDTQYF
many	TRBV5-6	.	TRBJ1-3	TGTGCCAGCAGCTTGGGGACCGTCGGGGGAAACACCATATATTTT	CASSLGTVGGNTIYF
.	TRBV5-5	TRBD1	TRBJ1-2	TGTGCCAGCAGCCCGGGACAGGGCTATGGCTACACCTTC	CASSPGQGYGYTF
.	TRBV10-3	TRBD2	TRBJ2-5	TGTGCCATCAGTGAGTCATCTAGCGGGGGGGGAGAGACCCAGTACTTC	CAISESSSGGGETQYF
.	TRBV5-5	.	TRBJ2-5	TGTGCCAGCAGCTGGGACTGGGAGACCCAGTACTTC	CASSWDWETQYF
.	TRBV20-1	.	TRBJ2-5	TGCAGTGCTAGAGGGGCCGGGACCCAGTACTTC	CSARGAGTQYF
.	TRBV6-6	.	TRBJ2-7	TGTGCCAGCAGTTCCGCACCTGAGGGGGAGCAGTACTTC	CASSSAPEGEQYF
.	TRBV7-9	.	TRBJ2-5	TGTGCCAGCTCCAAGGGCTGGTACCAAGAGACCCAGTACTTC	CASSKGWYQETQYF
.	TRBV28	.	TRBJ2-6	TGTGCCAGCAGTTTCACTGCTGGGGCCAACGTCCTGACTTTC	CASSFTAGANVLTF
.	TRBV5-8	.	TRBJ2-5	TGTGCCAGCAGTTTTTGGGGGGCTAGCAGGGAGACCCAGTACTTC	CASSFWGASRETQYF
.	TRBV2	TRBD1	TRBJ1-5	TGTGCCAGCAGTCGACAGGGGACGGCGCGGCCCCAGCATTTT	CASSRQGTARPQHF
.	TRBV19	.	TRBJ1-5	TGTGCCAGTAGTCGCGGGAGGGATCAGCCCCAGCATTTT	CASSRGRDQPQHF
.	TRBV4-1	.	TRBJ2-7	TGCGCCAGCAGCCAAGGACCAGTTAGCAACGAGCAGTACTTC	CASSQGPVSNEQYF
.	TRBV6-5	.	TRBJ1-1	TGTGCCAGCAGAGAAAACACTGAAGCTTTCTTT	CASRENTEAFF
few	TRBV6-5	.	TRBJ2-3	TGTGCCAGCCGCCCGGACGGTCTAACAGATACGCAGTATTTT	CASRPDGLTDTQYF
few	TRBV18	.	TRBJ2-5	TGTGCCAGCTCATCGGCAGGGCAAGAGACCCAGTACTTC	CASSSAGQETQYF
.	TRBV12-5	.	TRBJ2-1	TGTGCTAGTGGTCAGACCGGGACAAGAGACAATGAGCAGTTCTTC	CASGQTGTRDNEQFF
few	TRBV29-1	.	TRBJ2-7	TGCAGCGTTGAAGGCGGGGCAGGGGCCGACGAGCAGTACTTC	CSVEGGAGADEQYF
.	TRBV10-1	.	TRBJ2-1	TGCGCCAGCAAAGGGTCGGGTTCACAGTTCTTC	CASKGSGSQFF
.	TRBV2	TRBD1	TRBJ1-2	TGTGCCAGCATCGGACAGGCAACCCCACACTATGGCTACACCTTC	CASIGQATPHYGYTF
.	TRBV19	TRBD2	TRBJ2-7	TGTGCCAGTAGTCCCGGACTAGCGGCATCCTACGAGCAGTACTTC	CASSPGLAASYEQYF
many	TRBV28	.	TRBJ1-2	TGTGCCAGCAGTTTGAGGGGGTATGGCTACACCTTC	CASSLRGYGYTF
.	TRBV10-3	.	TRBJ2-3	TGTGCCATCAGTGAGTCGCGTGATACGCAGTATTTT	CAISESRDTQYF
.	TRBV4-2	.	TRBJ2-1	TGTGCCAGCAGCCCCGGACAGCGAAACAATGAGCAGTTCTTC	CASSPGQRNNEQFF
.	TRBV11-2	.	TRBJ2-3	TGTGCCAGCAGCACCCGACCCCTCCAGGTAACAGATACGCAGTATTTT	CASSTRPLQVTDTQYF
.	TRBV18	TRBD1	TRBJ2-2	TGTGCCAGCTCACTAAGACAGGGTTGGACCGGGGAGCTGTTTTTT	CASSLRQGWTGELFF
.	TRBV25-1	.	TRBJ1-2	TGTGCCAGCAGTGCGCAGGGAGTCAGTGGCTACACCTTC	CASSAQGVSGYTF
.	TRBV2	TRBD1	TRBJ2-5	TGTGCCAGCCGGGACAGGGCGTACCAAGAGACCCAGTACTTC	CASRDRAYQETQYF
few	TRBV5-4	.	TRBJ1-2	TGTGCCAGCAGCTTGGCCGGAGTTAATAACTATGGCTACACCTTC	CASSLAGVNNYGYTF
once	TRBV2	.	TRBJ1-5	TGTGCCAGCAGAGAAGGGGGATTTAGGAGCAATCAGCCCCAGCATTTT	CASREGGFRSNQPQHF